Following are 17 T cell receptor beta chains from one sample sequenced in a study of identical twins. TCRdb ran MiXCR on the 5' RACE reads and lists one entry per CDR3 protein. The sample includes 450,000 or so distinct CDR3 sequences, approximately 24% of them seen just once. These data were also filed under a second study, of T cells expressing NK-cell markers.

Sequencing was done on a sample of CD4+ T cells sorted from blood. The receptors were gathered from a woman under 30 in good health.

This clonotype was detected a few times. This sequence joins TRBV18 and TRBJ2-7, with a tentative D call TRBD1 (6 bases). Trimming pared 3 bases from V and 3 bases from J, leaving 15 bases between. CDR3 length: 15 amino acids. The germline V gene encodes CDR1 KGHSH and CDR2 LQKENI. The CDR3 loop is CASSPATGTDYEQYF. The CDR3, as DNA: TGTGCCAGCTCACCTGCGACAGGAACCGACTACGAGCAGTACTTC.

V usage is TRBV7-2 and J usage is TRBJ2-4, with D unresolved. Germline assignment: CDR1 SGHTA and CDR2 FQGNSA. Trimming cost V 3 bases and J 9 bases, with 12 bases left between them. This CDR3 is 13 amino acids long. The CDR3 nucleotides read TGTGCCAGCAGCTTTGTGGGATTCGGCATTCAGTACTTC. This translates into CASSFVGFGIQYF.

This clonotype appeared a few times. The V and J genes are TRBV29-1 and TRBJ2-5; D gene ambiguous. V was clipped by 4 bases and J by 1 base, with 4 bases between them. This CDR3 has 11 residues. Germline assignment: CDR1 SQVTM and CDR2 ANQGSEA. As DNA, the CDR3 is TGCAGCGTTGGTTCCCAAGAGACCCAGTACTTC. Its protein product is CSVGSQETQYF.

The rearrangement links TRBV9 to TRBJ2-1, with TRBD2 identical over 14 bases. Germline V gene data show CDR1 as SGDLS and CDR2 as YYNGEE. CDR3 length: 16 amino acids. The J segment lost 10 bases and the V segment lost 0 bases, leaving 6 bases of the junction unmatched. The CDR3 loop is CASSVGLAGGSEEQFF. The CDR3 bases are TGTGCCAGCAGCGTAGGACTAGCGGGGGGGTCGGAAGAGCAGTTCTTC.

This clonotype was detected only a few times. The chain has TRBV6-1 and TRBJ2-2; no firm D call. The CDR3 has 13 residues. The ends were cut back, 8 bases at V and 6 bases at J, with 13 bases in the middle. Germline V gives CDR1 MNHNS, CDR2 SASEGT. The CDR3 protein is CASLGEVSGELFF. In DNA, the CDR3 is TGTGCCAGCTTGGGTGAGGTTTCCGGGGAGCTGTTTTTT.

This chain connects TRBV11-3 to TRBJ2-2; weak D call: TRBD1 (6 bases). V lost 1 base, J lost 4 bases, and 10 bases lay in between. The CDR3 has 15 amino acids. Looked up from germline, CDR1 is SGHNT and CDR2 is YENEEA. The CDR3 is CASSLGQGLTGELFF. The CDR3 bases are TGTGCCAGCAGCTTAGGCCAGGGGCTCACCGGGGAGCTGTTTTTT.

This clonotype has a handful of counts. V and J are TRBV7-2 and TRBJ1-2, with TRBD1 as a possible D gene (6 bases). Germline lookup yields CDR1 SGHTA and CDR2 FQGNSA. This CDR3 spans 13 amino acids. V was clipped by 1 base and J by 10 bases, with 13 bases between them. For the CDR3, the DNA is TGTGCCAGCAGCTTAGTTCAGGGGTTTTACTACACCTTC. Residues: CASSLVQGFYYTF.

This clonotype was counted a few times. The V call is TRBV4-3, the J call TRBJ1-1, with 7 bases that match TRBD1. Per the germline V gene, CDR1 is LGHNA and CDR2 is YSLEER. The junction had 1 base not matched to a gene; V was cut back by 0 bases and J by 6 bases. The CDR3 is 13 residues long. CDR3 in amino acids: CASSQEQGAEAFF. Written as DNA, the CDR3 is TGCGCCAGCAGCCAAGAGCAGGGGGCTGAAGCTTTCTTT.

This clonotype was seen many times. The chain couples TRBV12-3 or TRBV12-4 to TRBJ1-1, with no clear D. This CDR3 is 12 amino acids long. V lost 6 bases and J lost 3, with 8 bases in between. CDR3 coding DNA: TGTGCCAGCAGCCCCGGGTACACTGAAGCTTTCTTT. It specifies CASSPGYTEAFF.

In DNA, the CDR3 is TGTGCCAGCAGCTCTCAAAGGGGGTCGGGGGCTTTCTTT. It is translated as CASSSQRGSGAFF. The chain employs TRBV14 and TRBJ1-1; D is perhaps TRBD1 (6 bases). V was shortened by 5 bases and J by 11 bases, with 18 bases between the two germline ends. CDR1 is SGHDN, CDR2 FVKESK, per germline. This CDR3 comprises 13 residues.

The V call is TRBV2, the J call TRBJ1-6; no clear D. The length of the CDR3 is 15 residues. The germline gives CDR1 SNHLY, CDR2 FYNNEI. Trimming pared 3 bases from V and 7 bases from J, leaving 13 bases between. The chain's CDR3 is CASSEKALRNSPLHF. In DNA, the CDR3 is TGTGCCAGCAGTGAGAAGGCCCTCAGGAATTCACCCCTCCACTTT.

This clonotype was counted only a few times. This chain joins TRBV6-2 or TRBV6-3 and TRBJ2-2, with a weak D call TRBD1 (6 bases). This CDR3 contains 16 residues. V dropped 6 bases and J dropped 1 base, with 15 bases sitting between them. Germline-derived CDR1 and CDR2 are MNHEY and SVGEGT. CDR3 residues: CASRSRDIKNTGELFF. The CDR3 DNA reads as TGTGCCAGCAGATCCCGGGACATAAAGAACACCGGGGAGCTGTTTTTT.

The chain employs TRBV5-1 and TRBJ1-6; the D is unclear. Germline V CDR1 and CDR2: SGHRS, YFSETQ. V lost 3 bases, J lost 11 bases, and 21 bases lay in between. The CDR3 covers 16 residues. The CDR3 bases are TGCGCCAGCAGCTCAGGCTACCGGGCCCAAGGCGCACCCCTCCACTTT. This encodes CASSSGYRAQGAPLHF.

The J gene is TRBJ1-1, the V gene TRBV3-1, with D unresolved. Trimming pared 0 bases from V and 9 bases from J, leaving 14 bases between. The CDR3 contains 14 residues. The germline CDR1 and CDR2 sequences are LGHDT and YNNKEL (reference sequence). The CDR3 loop is CASSQDSILGKAFF. The CDR3 bases are TGTGCCAGCAGCCAAGATTCTATCTTGGGGAAAGCTTTCTTT. The full variable domain, completed using reference TRBV3-1 and TRBJ1-1, is DTAVSQTPKYLVTQMGNDKSIKCEQNLGHDTMYWYKQDSKKFLKIMFSYNNKELIINETVPNRFSPKSPDKAHLNLHINSLELGDSAVYFCASSQDSILGKAFFGQGTRLTVV.

The chain recombines TRBV15 with TRBJ1-1, with D hard to call. The germline V and J ends were trimmed by 0 bases and 7 bases, with 12 bases remaining between them. The V gene's germline CDR1 is LNHNV and CDR2 YYDKDF (reference sequence). This CDR3 is 14 amino acids long. The CDR3 nucleotides are TGTGCCACCAGCAGAGATCAAGAGGGCGGTGAAGCTTTCTTT. This codes for CATSRDQEGGEAFF. Using reference TRBV15 and TRBJ1-1 for the parts outside the CDR3, the full variable domain is DAMVIQNPRYQVTQFGKPVTLSCSQTLNHNVMYWYQQKSSQAPKLLFHYYDKDFNNEADTPDNFQSRRPNTSFCFLDIRSPGLGDTAMYLCATSRDQEGGEAFFGQGTRLTVV.

This clonotype was detected only a few times. The chain employs TRBV3-1 and TRBJ1-1, with unresolved D. Germline CDR1 reads LGHDT; CDR2 reads YNNKEL (reference sequence). The germline V and J ends were trimmed by 1 base and 7 bases, with 7 bases remaining between them. The CDR3 runs 12 residues. CDR3 protein: CASSQVFGEAFF. The CDR3 DNA is TGTGCCAGCAGCCAAGTGTTCGGTGAAGCTTTCTTT.

This clonotype was recorded a few times. This chain links TRBV25-1 with TRBJ2-7, with 7 positions matching TRBD1. CDR1 is MGHDK and CDR2 is SYGVNS in the germline V gene. The CDR3 totals 13 residues. Trimming at V came to 7 bases and at J to 3 bases, leaving 6 bases not matched to a gene. CDR3 DNA: TGTGCCAGCAAGGGACAGAATCACTACGAGCAGTACTTC. Its protein product is CASKGQNHYEQYF.